This entry concerns a single T cell receptor beta chain. The data were taken from a study of shared clonotypes between healthy human individuals. Germline CDR1 and CDR2: SGHRS and YFSETQ. Trimming removed 4 bases from V and 2 bases from J; junction bases left unmatched: 6. This CDR3 is built from 16 residues. Data came from immunoSEQ multiplex PCR; TCRdb stores just in-frame clones and leaves some out. The data show a few million clones, with 90% to 96% seen just once and around 0.13% held by the top ten. The V call is TRBV5-1, the J call TRBJ1-3; TRBD1 agrees at 10 bases. Sequenced: naive CD4+ T cells sorted from blood. The subset is: CD45RA+ positively selected. The receptor was isolated from a man aged 18-30 years in good health. The CDR3 region has the DNA TGCGCCAGCAGCCGGGACAGGGGTCTCCCTGGAAACACCATATATTTT. Protein: CASSRDRGLPGNTIYF.